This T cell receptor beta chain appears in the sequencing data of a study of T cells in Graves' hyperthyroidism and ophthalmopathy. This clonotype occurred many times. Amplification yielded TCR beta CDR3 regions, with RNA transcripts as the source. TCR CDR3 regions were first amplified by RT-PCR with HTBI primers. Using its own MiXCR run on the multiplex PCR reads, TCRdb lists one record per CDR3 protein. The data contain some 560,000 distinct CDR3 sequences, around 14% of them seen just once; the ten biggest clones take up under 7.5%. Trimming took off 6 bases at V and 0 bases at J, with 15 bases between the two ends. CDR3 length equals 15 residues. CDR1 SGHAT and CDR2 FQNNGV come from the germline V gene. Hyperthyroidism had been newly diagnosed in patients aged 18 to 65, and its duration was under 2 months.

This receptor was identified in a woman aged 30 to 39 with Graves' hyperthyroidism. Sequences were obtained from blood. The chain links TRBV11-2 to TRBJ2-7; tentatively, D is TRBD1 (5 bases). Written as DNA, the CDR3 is TGTGCCAGCAGAGGAGCAGGGTTTGTCTCCTACGAGCAGTACTTC. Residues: CASRGAGFVSYEQYF.